Included here is one T cell receptor beta chain sequence, with context. The antigen remains undetermined. TCRdb re-analysed the 5' RACE reads in MiXCR, keeping a single row per CDR3 protein. The table has approximately 230,000 distinct CDR3 sequences, roughly 13% seen once. This record comes from a study of identical twins. General observations from the study: Those out-of-frame alpha sequences shared by twins showed an excess of low generation probability.

This sequence originates from a woman younger than 30 in good health. Sequences were obtained from memory (CD45RO+) T cells sorted from blood.

The CDR3 DNA follows: TGTGCCAGCAGCGAGTATTGGGGGACAGATACGCAGTATTTT. It translates to CASSEYWGTDTQYF. The rearrangement uses TRBV9 and TRBJ2-3; D tentatively fits TRBD1 or TRBD2 (5 bases each). The ends were cut back, 3 bases at V and 3 bases at J, with 11 bases in the middle. CDR1 SGDLS and CDR2 YYNGEE come from the germline V gene. The CDR3 sequence is 14 residues long.